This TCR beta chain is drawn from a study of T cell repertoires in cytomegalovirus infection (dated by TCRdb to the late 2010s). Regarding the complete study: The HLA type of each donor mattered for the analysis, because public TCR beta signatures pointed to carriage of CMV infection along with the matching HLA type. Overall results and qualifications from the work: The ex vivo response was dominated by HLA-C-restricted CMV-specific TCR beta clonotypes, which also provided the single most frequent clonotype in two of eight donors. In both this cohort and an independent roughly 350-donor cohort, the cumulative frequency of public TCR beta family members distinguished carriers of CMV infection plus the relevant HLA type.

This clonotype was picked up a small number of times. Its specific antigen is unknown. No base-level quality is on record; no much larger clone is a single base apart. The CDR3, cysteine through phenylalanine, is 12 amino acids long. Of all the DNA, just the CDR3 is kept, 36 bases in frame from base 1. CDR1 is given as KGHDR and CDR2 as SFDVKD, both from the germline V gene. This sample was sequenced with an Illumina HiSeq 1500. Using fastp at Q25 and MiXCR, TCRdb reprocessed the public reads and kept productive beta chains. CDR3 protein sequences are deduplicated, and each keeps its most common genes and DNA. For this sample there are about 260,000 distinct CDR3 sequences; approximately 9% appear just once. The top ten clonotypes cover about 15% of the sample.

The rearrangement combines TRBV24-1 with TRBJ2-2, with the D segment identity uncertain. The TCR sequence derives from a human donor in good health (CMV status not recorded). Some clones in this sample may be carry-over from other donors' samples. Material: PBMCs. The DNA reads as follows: TGTGCTACGGACGGGAACACCGGGGAGCTGTTTTTT. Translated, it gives CATDGNTGELFF.